These 19 T cell receptor beta chains came from one sample sequenced in a study of T cells in Graves' hyperthyroidism and ophthalmopathy. What was amplified from RNA transcripts were TCR beta CDR3 regions. The TCR CDR3 first-round RT-PCR relied on the HTBI primer set. TCRdb used MiXCR to reprocess the multiplex PCR reads, holding one entry per CDR3 protein. The sample lists about 500,000 distinct CDR3 sequences, approximately 16% occurring once. Input material: blood. These receptors were obtained from a woman aged 30 to 39 with Graves' ophthalmopathy.

A word on this clonotype: This may be a read error: a much more frequent sequence differs by one nucleotide. The CDR3 spells CASSAPFNYGYTF. The CDR3 DNA follows: TGTGCCAGCAGTGCGCCTTTTAACTATGGCTACACCTTC. This chain links TRBV6-1 with TRBJ1-2; D gene unclear. The CDR3 has 13 residues. Trimming shortened V by 4 bases and J by 1 base, and 7 bases separated the two germline ends. Germline-derived CDR1 and CDR2 are MNHNS and SASEGT.

There are many counts of this clonotype. The J gene is TRBJ2-1, the V gene TRBV20-1; TRBD1 matches at 7 bases. V trimming: 4 bases; J trimming: 2 bases; junction bases outside the gene matches: 2. This CDR3 spans 13 amino acids. Germline CDR1 is DFQATT and CDR2 is SNEGSKA (reference sequence). As DNA, the CDR3 is TGCAGTGCTATTGACAGGGCCTACAATGAGCAGTTCTTC. Translation gives CSAIDRAYNEQFF.

The chain uses TRBV6-1 and TRBJ2-7, with D possibly matching TRBD2 (7 bases). This CDR3 has 15 residues. Germline-derived CDR1 and CDR2 are MNHNS and SASEGT. The ends were cut back, 2 bases at V and 6 bases at J, with 17 bases in the middle. The CDR3 nucleotides are TGTGCCAGCAGTGAAAGGTGGGGGGGGCAGAGCGAGCAGTACTTC. Residues: CASSERWGGQSEQYF.

Only a few counts were recorded for this clonotype. The rearrangement links TRBV10-3 to TRBJ2-1; 9 bases agree with TRBD2. Trimming at V came to 7 bases and at J to 7 bases, leaving 11 bases not matched to a gene. Germline CDR1 is ENHRY and CDR2 is SYGVKD. The CDR3 contains 15 residues. The CDR3 sequence: CAIKGRASGMNEQFF. DNA of the CDR3: TGTGCCATCAAAGGAAGGGCTAGCGGGATGAATGAGCAGTTCTTC.

This chain connects TRBV14 to TRBJ2-7; a weak D match, TRBD2 (6 bases). Germline assignment: CDR1 SGHDN and CDR2 FVKESK. Trimming shortened V by 1 base and J by 9 bases, and 13 bases separated the two germline ends. The CDR3 is made up of 13 amino acids. CDR3 residues: CASSQVRGIPQYF. CDR3 coding DNA: TGTGCCAGCAGCCAAGTGCGGGGAATACCGCAGTACTTC.

Worth noting for this clonotype: At one boundary the junction diverges from the germline segment, which might be a read error. The rearrangement joins TRBV6-1 to TRBJ1-2, with 10 bases identical to TRBD1. The germline gives CDR1 MNHNS, CDR2 SASEGT. The CDR3 sequence is 13 residues long. CDR3: CTSSGGTGVGYTF. The CDR3 bases are TGTACCAGCAGTGGGGGGACAGGGGTTGGCTACACCTTC.

This clonotype was counted a few times. V and J are TRBV6-8 and TRBJ2-1; 8 nucleotides align to TRBD2. The germline V gene encodes CDR1 MNHGY and CDR2 SAAAGT. With 0 bases clipped from V and 3 bases from J, the junction kept 7 bases outside the gene matches. The CDR3 runs 17 residues. The CDR3 sequence is CASSYSMASGHYNEQFF. The CDR3 nucleotides are TGTGCCAGCAGTTACTCTATGGCTAGCGGGCACTACAATGAGCAGTTCTTC.

This clonotype was observed at least ten times. The chain employs TRBV30 and TRBJ1-1; no definite D call. This CDR3 is 10 amino acids long. V shed 6 bases and J shed 4 bases, with 6 bases lying between them. Germline CDR1 is GTSNPN and CDR2 is SVGIG (reference sequence). The CDR3 here is CACQLTEAFF. In nucleotides, the CDR3 is TGTGCCTGCCAACTCACTGAAGCTTTCTTT.

This sequence joins TRBV28 and TRBJ2-3, with D unresolved. Germline assignment: CDR1 MDHEN and CDR2 SYDVKM. This CDR3 contains 13 residues. Between the trimmed V and J ends, which lost 8 bases and 0 bases, there was a span of 9 bases. The CDR3 DNA sequence: TGTGCCAGCGAGACGGCTAGCACAGATACGCAGTATTTT. This gives the protein CASETASTDTQYF.

This chain's CDR3 is CASSSTQDYEQYF. The CDR3 DNA reads as TGTGCCAGCAGCTCCACACAGGATTACGAGCAGTACTTC. The V call is TRBV5-6, the J call TRBJ2-7; possibly TRBD1 for D (5 bases). V was clipped by 3 bases and J by 4 bases, with 11 bases between them. CDR1 and CDR2 (germline): SGHDT, YYEEEE. This CDR3 comprises 13 residues.

The rearrangement joins TRBV5-4 to TRBJ2-2; 13 bases align to TRBD2. V shed 4 bases and J 4 bases; nucleotides not matched to a gene: 7. This CDR3 region has 17 residues. Looked up from germline, CDR1 is SGHNT and CDR2 is YYREEE (reference sequence). CDR3 DNA sequence: TGTGCCAGCAGCGCTGGGACTAGCGGGACCCCCACCGGGGAGCTGTTTTTT. It yields the protein CASSAGTSGTPTGELFF.

This clonotype was detected only a few times. The chain employs TRBV4-3 and TRBJ2-2; 11 bases match TRBD2. V shed 0 bases, J shed 0 bases, and the junction held 3 bases outside the gene matches. The CDR3 runs to 18 residues. CDR1 and CDR2 from the germline V gene are LGHNA and YSLEER. Here the CDR3 reads CASSQDLAGGPNTGELFF. As DNA, the CDR3 is TGCGCCAGCAGCCAAGATCTAGCGGGAGGACCGAACACCGGGGAGCTGTTTTTT.

This clonotype was observed many times. The chain employs TRBV28 and TRBJ2-7, with 8 nucleotides matching TRBD2. V was clipped by 3 bases and J by 7 bases; unmatched bases: 11. CDR3 length: 15 residues. In germline, CDR1 is MDHEN, CDR2 SYDVKM. The CDR3 DNA sequence: TGTGCCAGCAGTTTGCCCCTAGCGGGCCCCGGGGAGCAGTACTTC. Translating gives CASSLPLAGPGEQYF.

CDR3 sequence (DNA): TGCAGTGCTAGAGGACTAGCGGGCAATGAGCAGTTCTTC. It is translated as CSARGLAGNEQFF. The rearrangement uses TRBV20-1 and TRBJ2-1; 10 bases are shared with TRBD2. Trimming removed 1 base from V and 6 bases from J; junction bases left unmatched: 0. The CDR3 covers 13 residues. Per the germline V gene, CDR1 is DFQATT and CDR2 is SNEGSKA (reference sequence).

This clonotype was seen ten or more times. As DNA, the CDR3 is TGTGCCAGCAGTTACTCATGGAATTCGGGGGGGTGGGACGAGCAGTACTTC. Translation: CASSYSWNSGGWDEQYF. This sequence joins TRBV6-5 and TRBJ2-7, with TRBD2 matching over 8 bases. V shed 0 bases and J 5 bases; nucleotides not matched to a gene: 12. Per germline, CDR1 MNHEY and CDR2 SVGAGI. This CDR3 spans 17 amino acids.

This chain links TRBV28 with TRBJ2-7; 12 nucleotides line up with TRBD2. Germline assignment: CDR1 MDHEN and CDR2 SYDVKM. Germline trimming cut 4 bases from V and 3 bases from J; bases unmatched to any gene: 4. The CDR3 consists of 15 residues. The CDR3: CASSSTSGRVYEQYF. The CDR3 DNA follows: TGTGCCAGCAGTTCGACTAGCGGGAGAGTCTACGAGCAGTACTTC.

The V gene is TRBV6-1, the J gene TRBJ2-5, with TRBD2 matching 7 bases. In germline, CDR1 is MNHNS, CDR2 SASEGT. The ends lost 6 bases at V and 3 bases at J; junction bases unmatched: 4. The CDR3 has 13 amino acids. The CDR3 DNA follows: TGTGCCAGCAGCGACGCGGGAGAAGAGACCCAGTACTTC. This codes for CASSDAGEETQYF.

Comments on this clonotype: A much larger clonotype is one base distant, so this may be a read error. The J gene is TRBJ1-6, the V gene TRBV6-1, with D unclear. CDR1 MNHNS and CDR2 SASEGT come from the germline V gene. V shed 11 bases and J shed 7 bases, with 18 bases lying between them. CDR3 size: 14 residues. CDR3: CACNSGLQNSPLHF. The CDR3, as DNA: TGTGCCTGCAACTCCGGACTTCAGAATTCACCCCTCCACTTT.

The V gene is TRBV2, the J gene TRBJ1-2; no firm D call. The germline V gene encodes CDR1 SNHLY and CDR2 FYNNEI. The CDR3 is 13 residues long. V gave up 3 bases and J gave up 2 bases, with 7 bases separating them. The CDR3 reads CASSEVGNYGYTF. The CDR3, as DNA: TGTGCCAGCAGTGAGGTGGGGAACTATGGCTACACCTTC.